Below are 10 T cell receptor beta chains sequenced from a single sample in a study of T-cell reconstitution after alpha-beta-depleted transplantation in children (dated by TCRdb to the mid-2010s). Receptor libraries were prepared by PCR. Instrument used: Illumina HiSeq 2500. To normalize quantification of the TCRbeta repertoire, the TCR libraries were built with molecular barcoding that relied on unique molecular identifiers. Using fastp trimming at Q25 and MiXCR clonotype assembly, TCRdb reanalyzed the public sequencing data and kept in-frame beta chains. One record per CDR3 amino acid sequence lists the most common genes and DNA. In all, the sample holds some 550,000 distinct CDR3 sequences, and roughly 23% of those were seen once. The biggest ten clones account for less than 15% of the sample. This sample's treatment or condition label indicates: allogeneic hematopoietic cell transplantation with graft depleted of TCRalphabeta T cells and CD19 B cells.

The source material was PBMCs, mostly from graft donor cells, sampled 360 days after TCRalphabeta/CD19-depleted stem cell transplant. Receptors originate from a boy in the first two years of life who had a stem cell transplant for acute myeloid leukemia, so the T cells may come from the graft donor.

This clonotype turned up a few times. The chain uses TRBV12-3 or TRBV12-4 and TRBJ1-5; tentatively, D is TRBD1 (6 bases). This CDR3 comprises 16 residues. Trimming left V 3 bases short and J 4 bases short, with 16 bases between. The CDR3 protein is CASSFHGRGVNQPQHF. The CDR3 DNA reads TGTGCCAGCAGTTTTCATGGCAGGGGTGTGAATCAGCCCCAGCATTTT.

This clonotype was detected only a few times. This chain uses TRBV19 with TRBJ1-6; D perhaps matches TRBD1 (6 bases). V was cut by 5 bases and J by 10 bases, with 18 bases left in between. Germline values: CDR1 LNHDA, CDR2 SQIVND (reference sequence). CDR3 length equals 15 residues. CDR3 loop: CASSSTGTRRSPLHF. The CDR3 nucleotides are TGTGCCAGTAGTTCTACCGGGACACGAAGATCACCCCTCCACTTT.

The genes are TRBV7-2 and TRBJ2-1; D possibly corresponds to TRBD1 (6 bases). Trimming removed 4 bases from V and 10 bases from J, with 11 bases in between. Germline V gene sequence: CDR1 SGHTA, CDR2 FQGNSA. The CDR3 has 12 amino acids. The chain's CDR3 is CASSSSGAEQFF. DNA of the CDR3: TGTGCCAGCAGCTCCTCAGGGGCAGAGCAGTTCTTC. Drawing the rest from reference TRBV7-2 and TRBJ2-1, the complete variable domain is GAGVSQSPSNKVTEKGKDVELRCDPISGHTALYWYRQSLGQGLEFLIYFQGNSAPDKSGLPSDRFSAERTGGSVSTLTIQRTQQEDSAVYLCASSSSGAEQFFGPGTRLTVL.

This sequence joins TRBV7-8 and TRBJ2-1; D is possibly TRBD1 (6 bases). CDR1 and CDR2 (germline): SGHVS, FQNEAQ. The V gene lost 3 bases and the J gene lost 4 bases, with 10 bases spanning the gap. The CDR3 is 14 amino acids. CDR3 DNA: TGTGCCAGCAGCTTTACCAGGGGTTACAATGAGCAGTTCTTC. This gives the protein CASSFTRGYNEQFF.

The table lists this clonotype with many counts. This rearrangement joins TRBV27 to TRBJ2-2; D is unresolved. The CDR3 extends over 13 amino acids. Germline loops: CDR1 MNHEY, CDR2 SMNVEV (reference sequence). The germline V and J ends were trimmed by 5 bases and 8 bases, with 12 bases remaining between them. The CDR3 DNA reads TGTGCCAGCAGTCCCCAGGTGCTGGGGGAGCTGTTTTTT. Its protein is CASSPQVLGELFF.

This clonotype was seen ten or more times. This chain uses TRBV20-1 with TRBJ2-3; the D gene is possibly TRBD2 (6 bases). V was cut by 3 bases and J by 2 bases, with 18 bases left in between. The CDR3 runs 16 residues. Germline assignment: CDR1 DFQATT and CDR2 SNEGSKA (reference sequence). CDR3 amino acids: CSASGGRSPTTDTQYF. The DNA for the CDR3 is TGCAGTGCTAGCGGGGGTCGGAGCCCCACCACAGATACGCAGTATTTT.

The chain links TRBV4-3 to TRBJ1-6; D remains unclear. The CDR3 covers 18 residues. Germline V gene data show CDR1 as LGHNA and CDR2 as YSLEER. V lost 0 bases, J lost 0 bases, and 12 bases lay in between. The CDR3 DNA sequence: TGCGCCAGCAGCCAAGATAGGAAACAGAGCTCCTATAATTCACCCCTCCACTTT. Its protein product is CASSQDRKQSSYNSPLHF.

The rearrangement links TRBV7-2 to TRBJ2-5, with D maybe TRBD1 (5 bases). Trimming removed 1 base from V and 4 bases from J, with 19 bases in between. The CDR3 spans 17 residues. In germline, CDR1 is SGHTA, CDR2 FQGNSA. The CDR3 bases are TGTGCCAGCAGCTTAGGTCGTGACAAGCAGGGCCTAGAGACCCAGTACTTC. It yields the protein CASSLGRDKQGLETQYF. Full variable domain (rest looked up from reference TRBV7-2 and TRBJ2-5): GAGVSQSPSNKVTEKGKDVELRCDPISGHTALYWYRQSLGQGLEFLIYFQGNSAPDKSGLPSDRFSAERTGGSVSTLTIQRTQQEDSAVYLCASSLGRDKQGLETQYFGPGTRLLVL.

This clonotype showed up many times. Written as DNA, the CDR3 is TGTGCCAGCAGCTTAGAGGTCAGGGAGTGGGAGACCCAGTACTTC. Translating it yields CASSLEVREWETQYF. This chain connects TRBV7-2 to TRBJ2-5, with D perhaps matching TRBD1 or TRBD2 (5 bases each). CDR3 length: 15 residues. V was cut by 1 base and J by 5 bases, with 14 bases left in between. Germline V CDR1 and CDR2: SGHTA, FQGNSA. The full variable domain, completed using reference TRBV7-2 and TRBJ2-5, is GAGVSQSPSNKVTEKGKDVELRCDPISGHTALYWYRQSLGQGLEFLIYFQGNSAPDKSGLPSDRFSAERTGGSVSTLTIQRTQQEDSAVYLCASSLEVREWETQYFGPGTRLLVL.

This clonotype appeared a few times. This rearrangement joins TRBV5-6 to TRBJ2-1, with no clear D. The V gene's germline CDR1 is SGHDT and CDR2 YYEEEE. The CDR3 is 15 amino acids. The ends were cut back, 3 bases at V and 5 bases at J, with 15 bases in the middle. This chain's CDR3 is CASSSRPGINNEQFF. As DNA, the CDR3 is TGTGCCAGCAGCTCCAGACCTGGGATCAACAATGAGCAGTTCTTC.